The sequence of this T cell receptor beta chain was determined in a study of CD8+ T cells in alopecia areata. Overall study context: Each recipient was a roughly 7-11-week-old female C3H/HeJ mouse given skin from an approximately 6-13-month-old C3H/HeJ donor with spontaneous alopecia.

Ten or more counts support this clone. Its matching antigen is unknown. Gene names refer to mouse genes. The read is 4 residues too short to cover the CDR3 end, so that end is filled in from the germline J gene. Points from the study as a whole: Lesional tissue from the scalp (especially in alopecia totalis/universalis) showed higher clonality than normal scalp.

V was pared by 2 bases and J by 0 bases, with 2 bases of the junction left unmatched. Germline V lookup: CDR1 FNHDT, CDR2 SITEND (reference sequence). The CDR3 spans 16 residues. Sequencing relied on a cDNA template that was reverse transcribed from extracted RNA. TCRdb's copy holds only in-frame clones and misses some; the assay was immunoSEQ multiplex PCR. This sample has 8,300 or so clones, each found more than once. Markers including CD4, CD8alpha, NKG2D and NKG2ACE guided sorting of pooled cutaneous lymph node cells. The receptor was isolated from a C3H/HeJ mouse with alopecia areata. The mouse line has the MHC haplotype H2-k. This sequence joins TRBV19 and TRBJ2-5; 11 bases are a match to TRBD2. Input material: CD8+ T cells sorted from a lymph node. CDR3 loop: CASSMGLGVNQDTQYF. CDR3 DNA (partial): TGTGCCAGCAGTATGGGACTGGGGGTTAACCAAGAC.